What follows are 31 T cell receptor beta chains derived from one specimen sequenced in a study of immune evolution from preneoplasia to lung adenocarcinoma. The assay was immunoSEQ multiplex PCR, and TCRdb's table has in-frame clones only and misses some. The sample carries over 11,000 clones, 75% to 85% recorded once. Specimen: FFPE minimally invasive lung adenocarcinoma tissue. The receptors shown here come from an older person with lung adenocarcinoma.

This chain uses TRBV28 with TRBJ2-5, with 11 bases lining up with TRBD2. The CDR3 is 15 amino acids. Unmatched junction bases numbered 7, after V lost 5 bases and J lost 5 bases. The germline gives CDR1 MDHEN, CDR2 SYDVKM. CDR3 coding DNA: TGTGCCAGCAGTCTAGCGGGAGGTCTTAGGGAGACCCAGTACTTC. It specifies CASSLAGGLRETQYF. The entire variable domain, with the rest obtained from reference TRBV28 and TRBJ2-5, is as follows: DVKVTQSSRYLVKRTGEKVFLECVQDMDHENMFWYRQDPGLGLRLIYFSYDVKMKEKGDIPEGYSVSREKKERFSLILESASTNQTSMYLCASSLAGGLRETQYFGPGTRLLVL.

The V and J genes are TRBV9 and TRBJ2-1; 10 bases match TRBD2. The V segment lost 0 bases and the J segment 5 bases; nucleotides outside the gene matches: 2. The germline CDR1 and CDR2 sequences are SGDLS and YYNGEE. The CDR3 has 15 amino acids. In DNA form, the CDR3 reads TGTGCCAGCAGCGTAGAGACTAGCGGGCACAATGAGCAGTTCTTC. Protein: CASSVETSGHNEQFF.

This clone turned up a few times. J is TRBJ1-4 and V is TRBV14, with D possibly being TRBD1 (5 bases). The CDR3 consists of 17 residues. The V end was cut by 6 bases, the J end by 4 bases, with 21 bases between. Germline V gene sequence: CDR1 SGHDN, CDR2 FVKESK. The CDR3 DNA reads TGTGCCAGCAGTCACGGGAAGGGAAGAGGGGTTAATGAAAAACTGTTTTTT. Protein sequence: CASSHGKGRGVNEKLFF.

CDR3 protein: CASSFRGGWEQYF. For the CDR3, the DNA is TGTGCCAGCAGTTTTCGGGGGGGATGGGAGCAGTACTTC. The rearrangement uses TRBV28 and TRBJ2-7, with 8 bases matching TRBD2. Germline-derived CDR1 and CDR2 are MDHEN and SYDVKM. Losses at the gene ends were 3 bases for V and 7 bases for J; bases not matched to a gene: 5. The CDR3 is made up of 13 amino acids.

The chain has TRBV19 and TRBJ1-5; maybe TRBD1 (5 bases). CDR1 and CDR2 (germline): LNHDA, SQIVND (reference sequence). V was shortened by 4 bases and J by 2 bases, with 12 bases between the two germline ends. The CDR3 length is 15 residues. The CDR3 DNA reads as TGTGCCAGTAGTACGGACGAGGGGCGCAATCAGCCCCAGCATTTT. Its translation is CASSTDEGRNQPQHF.

This clone was found a few times. The chain employs TRBV2 and TRBJ1-2, with D tentatively TRBD1 (5 bases). Germline V gene sequence: CDR1 SNHLY, CDR2 FYNNEI. The ends were cut back, 2 bases at V and 8 bases at J, with 15 bases in the middle. The CDR3 runs to 14 residues. CDR3 protein: CASSERIGTEGYTF. The DNA of the CDR3 is TGTGCCAGCAGTGAAAGGATTGGGACGGAAGGCTACACCTTC.

The chain couples TRBV19 to TRBJ1-5, with D unclear. Trimming took off 3 bases at V and 4 bases at J, with 10 bases between the two ends. The CDR3 has 14 amino acids. Germline V gives CDR1 LNHDA, CDR2 SQIVND (reference sequence). CDR3 region: CASSMGMGNQPQHF. For the CDR3, the DNA is TGTGCCAGTAGTATGGGTATGGGGAATCAGCCCCAGCATTTT.

This clone was counted only a few times. The chain uses TRBV2 and TRBJ2-6, with a tentative D call TRBD2 (5 bases). Per the germline V gene, CDR1 is SNHLY and CDR2 is FYNNEI. This CDR3 comprises 15 residues. V lost 8 bases to trimming and J lost 3 bases, with 14 bases between them. In DNA, the CDR3 is TGTGCCAGCTTGGAGCACGGGATTGGGGCCAACGTCCTGACTTTC. This codes for CASLEHGIGANVLTF.

This clone was detected a few times. The chain recombines TRBV27 with TRBJ2-1; unclear D gene. The CDR3 extends over 11 amino acids. With 7 bases removed from V and 4 bases from J, the gap between germline ends came to 5 bases. Germline V gene sequence: CDR1 MNHEY, CDR2 SMNVEV (reference sequence). CDR3 nucleotide sequence: TGTGCCAGCAATAAGTACAATGAGCAGTTCTTC. This gives the protein CASNKYNEQFF.

The V call is TRBV6-6, the J call TRBJ2-4; unclear D gene. This CDR3 has 14 amino acids. Germline V gene sequence: CDR1 MNHNY, CDR2 SVGAGI (reference sequence). V lost 1 base, J lost 2 bases, and 6 bases lay in between. The chain's CDR3 is CASSYLDSKNIQYF. CDR3 coding DNA: TGTGCCAGCAGTTACTTAGATTCCAAAAACATTCAGTACTTC.

J is TRBJ2-7 and V is TRBV19; maybe TRBD1 (6 bases). V was trimmed by 3 bases and J by 6 bases, leaving 12 bases between them. CDR1 and CDR2 from the germline V gene are LNHDA and SQIVND (reference sequence). There are 13 residues in the CDR3. This chain's CDR3 is CASSMVAGAEQYF. The CDR3 DNA follows: TGTGCCAGTAGTATGGTGGCAGGGGCCGAGCAGTACTTC.

V and J are TRBV5-1 and TRBJ2-7; 7 bases align to TRBD1. Looked up from germline, CDR1 is SGHRS and CDR2 is YFSETQ. This CDR3 region has 14 residues. Germline trimming cut 3 bases from V and 1 base from J; bases unmatched to any gene: 4. The CDR3 DNA is TGCGCCAGCAGCTCCGGGACAGTATCCTACGAGCAGTACTTC. Its protein is CASSSGTVSYEQYF.

The genes are TRBV6-1 and TRBJ2-7, with 7 bases fitting TRBD2. This CDR3 contains 14 residues. From germline, CDR1 is MNHNS and CDR2 SASEGT. V was clipped by 4 bases and J by 0 bases; unmatched bases: 3. CDR3 DNA: TGTGCCAGCAGTGTCCTAGCGGCCTCCTACGAGCAGTACTTC. This encodes CASSVLAASYEQYF.

This chain links TRBV29-1 with TRBJ1-1, with D perhaps TRBD1 (6 bases). The V and J ends lost 4 bases and 1 base respectively, with 10 bases between them. This CDR3 contains 13 residues. CDR1 and CDR2 from the germline V gene are SQVTM and ANQGSEA. CDR3 amino acids: CSVGGQTNTEAFF. Here the CDR3 DNA reads TGCAGCGTTGGGGGACAAACGAACACTGAAGCTTTCTTT.

V usage is TRBV5-4 and J usage is TRBJ1-1; unclear D gene. V was pared by 3 bases and J by 0 bases, with 6 bases between. Germline CDR1 and CDR2: SGHNT and YYREEE (reference sequence). This CDR3 contains 13 residues. The CDR3 DNA reads as TGTGCCAGCAGCTCGTGGGTGAACACTGAAGCTTTCTTT. Protein sequence: CASSSWVNTEAFF.

The genes are TRBV6-5 and TRBJ1-1; D gene ambiguous. V was cut by 2 bases and J by 7 bases, with 8 bases left in between. Germline assignment: CDR1 MNHEY and CDR2 SVGAGI. The CDR3 runs 12 residues. In DNA, the CDR3 is TGTGCCAGCAGTTACGGGGTTGGTGAAGCTTTCTTT. Translating it yields CASSYGVGEAFF.

This rearrangement joins TRBV2 to TRBJ1-2; perhaps TRBD1 as D (6 bases). V lost 7 bases and J lost 5, with 11 bases in between. The CDR3 extends over 12 amino acids. The germline V gene has CDR1 SNHLY and CDR2 FYNNEI. DNA for the CDR3: TGTGCCAGCAAGGGGGGGCTGTATGGCTACACCTTC. Protein product: CASKGGLYGYTF.

The chain is built from TRBV5-4 and TRBJ1-4; TRBD1 aligns across 7 bases. The CDR3 consists of 15 residues. Germline V gene data show CDR1 as SGHNT and CDR2 as YYREEE (reference sequence). With V trimmed by 4 bases and J by 6 bases, 9 bases remained unmatched. The CDR3 DNA reads TGTGCCAGCAGCCGATCAGGGGGATCGGATGAAAAACTGTTTTTT. Amino acids: CASSRSGGSDEKLFF.

The chain is built from TRBV30 and TRBJ1-1; D remains ambiguous. The germline V gene has CDR1 GTSNPN and CDR2 SVGIG (reference sequence). The CDR3 is 11 amino acids. V dropped 1 base and J dropped 8 bases, with 8 bases sitting between them. CDR3 nucleotide sequence: TGTGCCTGGAGTGAGAGTACAGAAGCTTTCTTT. As protein: CAWSESTEAFF.

J is TRBJ1-1 and V is TRBV6-6, with D hard to call. The CDR3 is 16 amino acids. The V end lost 2 bases, the J end lost 3 bases, and 16 bases lay between the germline ends. In germline, CDR1 is MNHNY, CDR2 SVGAGI (reference sequence). The chain's CDR3 is CASSYLAPIKDTEAFF. Written as DNA, the CDR3 is TGTGCCAGCAGTTACCTCGCTCCCATAAAGGACACTGAAGCTTTCTTT.

The chain uses TRBV20-1 and TRBJ1-3; D call uncertain. V was trimmed by 6 bases and J by 2 bases, leaving 5 bases between them. This CDR3 region has 11 residues. Germline-derived CDR1 and CDR2 are DFQATT and SNEGSKA (reference sequence). The DNA for the CDR3 is TGCAGTGCGAAAACTGGAAACACCATATATTTT. It specifies CSAKTGNTIYF.

CDR3 region: CATSRVKWRSSYNEQFF. CDR3 DNA: TGTGCCACCAGCAGAGTGAAATGGAGGAGCTCCTACAATGAGCAGTTCTTC. The V gene is TRBV15, the J gene TRBJ2-1, with D possibly being TRBD2 (5 bases). CDR1 and CDR2 (germline): LNHNV, YYDKDF (reference sequence). This CDR3 is built from 17 residues. V was clipped by 1 base and J by 0 bases, with 13 bases between them.

The chain carries TRBV28 and TRBJ2-3; 14 bases line up with TRBD2. Germline CDR1 is MDHEN and CDR2 is SYDVKM. After removal of 5 bases from V and 2 bases from J, the junction contained 3 bases not matched to a gene. CDR3 length equals 16 residues. The CDR3 DNA follows: TGTGCCAGCAGTCCGACTAGCGGGAGGGACACAGATACGCAGTATTTT. Translated: CASSPTSGRDTDTQYF. Combining the CDR3 with reference TRBV28 and TRBJ2-3 gives the whole variable domain DVKVTQSSRYLVKRTGEKVFLECVQDMDHENMFWYRQDPGLGLRLIYFSYDVKMKEKGDIPEGYSVSREKKERFSLILESASTNQTSMYLCASSPTSGRDTDTQYFGPGTRLTVL.

V and J are TRBV21-1 and TRBJ2-6; TRBD1 is taken as the D call from the table, unchecked against the DNA. TRBV21-1 is a pseudogene. This CDR3 has 18 residues. CDR3 region: CASTDGAGPLTGANVLTF. DNA for the CDR3: TGTGCCAGCACCGATGGGGCAGGGCCCCTCACTGGGGCCAACGTCCTGACTTTC.

The chain has TRBV27 and TRBJ2-7; perhaps TRBD2 as D (5 bases). The V gene lost 3 bases and the J gene lost 3 bases, with 9 bases spanning the gap. CDR3 size: 13 residues. From germline, CDR1 is MNHEY and CDR2 SMNVEV (reference sequence). The CDR3 sequence is CASSFRESYEQYF. The CDR3 DNA follows: TGTGCCAGCAGTTTCCGGGAAAGCTACGAGCAGTACTTC.

V is TRBV18 and J is TRBJ2-5, with D tentatively TRBD2 (7 bases). The germline V gene encodes CDR1 KGHSH and CDR2 LQKENI. The V end lost 2 bases, the J end lost 5 bases, and 12 bases lay between the germline ends. The CDR3 sequence is 14 residues long. CDR3 in amino acids: CASSPNGGHETQYF. The CDR3 bases are TGTGCCAGCTCACCAAACGGGGGGCATGAGACCCAGTACTTC. The whole variable domain, remainder taken from reference TRBV18 and TRBJ2-5, is NAGVMQNPRHLVRRRGQEARLRCSPMKGHSHVYWYRQLPEEGLKFMVYLQKENIIDESGMPKERFSAEFPKEGPSILRIQQVVRGDSAAYFCASSPNGGHETQYFGPGTRLLVL.

This chain links TRBV20-1 with TRBJ1-1; D remains ambiguous. CDR1 and CDR2 from the germline V gene are DFQATT and SNEGSKA (reference sequence). The V end lost 6 bases, the J end lost 3 bases, and 8 bases lay between the germline ends. The length of the CDR3 is 11 residues. This CDR3 is CSAKGDTEAFF. In nucleotides, the CDR3 is TGCAGTGCAAAGGGCGACACTGAAGCTTTCTTT.

This chain connects TRBV2 to TRBJ1-1, with a weak D call TRBD1 (5 bases). The CDR3 totals 14 residues. Looked up from germline, CDR1 is SNHLY and CDR2 is FYNNEI. V was pared by 6 bases and J by 0 bases, with 11 bases between. The CDR3 region is CASRDKTMNTEAFF. The CDR3 DNA follows: TGTGCCAGCAGGGACAAAACCATGAACACTGAAGCTTTCTTT.

V usage is TRBV27 and J usage is TRBJ1-1; TRBD1 agrees at 7 bases. This CDR3 has 15 residues. Germline V lookup: CDR1 MNHEY, CDR2 SMNVEV (reference sequence). The V segment lost 3 bases and the J segment 7 bases; nucleotides outside the gene matches: 11. CDR3 coding DNA: TGTGCCAGCAGTTTGGGAGTCGGACAGGCCCGTGAAGCTTTCTTT. Amino acid sequence: CASSLGVGQAREAFF.

The rearrangement joins TRBV5-8 to TRBJ2-7, with D unresolved. V lost 4 bases and J lost 5, with 19 bases in between. CDR1 is SGHTS and CDR2 is YDEGEE in the germline V gene. The CDR3 extends over 15 amino acids. The CDR3, as DNA: TGTGCCAGCAGCCCCCGCCTTTTGTTGGGTGACGAGCAGTACTTC. It yields the protein CASSPRLLLGDEQYF.

V and J are TRBV21-1 and TRBJ2-5; the table names TRBD2, a call not compared with the DNA. TRBV21-1 is a documented pseudogene. The CDR3 consists of 14 residues. The CDR3 region has the DNA TGTGCCAGCATCGGACTAGCGGAACAAGAGACCCAGTACTTC. Encoded protein: CASIGLAEQETQYF.